These T cell receptor beta chains were read from a single sample in a study of Tregs in tolerant kidney transplant recipients. Assay: immunoSEQ multiplex PCR; the TCRdb copy retains only in-frame clones and omits some. The table shows 92,000 or so clones, with around 94% occurring only once. The sequenced sample was CD8+ T cells from blood. These receptors were taken from a human donor in good health. The CDR3 runs from the conserved cysteine through the conserved F or W. D genes are given only for firm matches. Rows may omit the clone size; those that give it use once, few, many or a size class.

v_call	d_call	j_call	clone_size	cdr3_nt	cdr3_aa
TRBV6-5	TRBD1	TRBJ2-1	NA	TGTGCCAGCAGCTCGACAGGGATAAATGAGCAGTTCTTC	CASSSTGINEQFF
TRBV7-8	NA	TRBJ1-5	NA	TGTGCCAGCAGCCCCCCGGGCGTAGGGGGGAATCAGCCCCAGCATTTT	CASSPPGVGGNQPQHF
TRBV7-3	TRBD2	TRBJ2-1	once	TGTGCCAGCAGCCCCTATCCGACTAGCGGGGGACCACAAAAATACAATGAGCAGTTCTTC	CASSPYPTSGGPQKYNEQFF
TRBV9	NA	TRBJ2-1	NA	TGTGCCAGCAGCGTGCCACGGGACTCCTACAATGAGCAGTTCTTC	CASSVPRDSYNEQFF
TRBV7-9	NA	TRBJ2-7	NA	TGTGCCAGCAGCTTAGCGTACTCGCCCTCCTACGAGCAGTACTTC	CASSLAYSPSYEQYF
TRBV20-1	NA	TRBJ2-1	NA	TGCAGTGCTAGAGATCTGGCTGACCAGTTCTTC	CSARDLADQFF
TRBV19	NA	TRBJ1-2	NA	TGTGCCAGTAGTATAGCCGACACCATAATGGGTGGCTACACCTTC	CASSIADTIMGGYTF
TRBV30	TRBD1	TRBJ2-4	NA	TGTGCCTGGAACGGTGGACAGGGGATGTTTCAGTACTTC	CAWNGGQGMFQYF
TRBV7-9	TRBD1	TRBJ1-2	once	TGTGCCAGCAGCCCTAGGACAGGGACCCTTGCTAACTATGGCTACACCTTC	CASSPRTGTLANYGYTF
TRBV6-5	NA	TRBJ1-5	NA	TGTGCCAGCAGTTATGGGGAACCTCTCAATCAGCCCCAGCATTTT	CASSYGEPLNQPQHF
TRBV10-1	NA	TRBJ2-5	NA	TGCGCCAGCAGTAAGAGGGAGGACCAAGAGACCCAGTACTTC	CASSKREDQETQYF
TRBV5-5	TRBD2	TRBJ2-7	NA	TGTGCCAGCAGCTTGGAGACTAGCGCTACCTACGAGCAGTACTTC	CASSLETSATYEQYF
TRBV7-9	TRBD2	TRBJ2-3	NA	TGTGCCAGCTTCTTACTAGCGGGAGATCCAGATACGCAGTATTTT	CASFLLAGDPDTQYF